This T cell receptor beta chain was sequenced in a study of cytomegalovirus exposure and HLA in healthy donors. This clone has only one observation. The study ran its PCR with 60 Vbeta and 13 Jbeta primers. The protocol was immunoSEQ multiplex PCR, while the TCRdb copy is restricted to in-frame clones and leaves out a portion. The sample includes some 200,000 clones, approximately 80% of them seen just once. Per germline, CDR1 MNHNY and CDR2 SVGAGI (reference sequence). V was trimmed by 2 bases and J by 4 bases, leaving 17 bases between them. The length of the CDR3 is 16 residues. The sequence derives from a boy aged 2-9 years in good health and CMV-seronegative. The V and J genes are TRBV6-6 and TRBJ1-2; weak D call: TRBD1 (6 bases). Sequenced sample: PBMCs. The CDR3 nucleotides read TGTGCCAGCAGTTACGACCAGGGGAGCATTTCCTATGGCTACACCTTC. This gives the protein CASSYDQGSISYGYTF.